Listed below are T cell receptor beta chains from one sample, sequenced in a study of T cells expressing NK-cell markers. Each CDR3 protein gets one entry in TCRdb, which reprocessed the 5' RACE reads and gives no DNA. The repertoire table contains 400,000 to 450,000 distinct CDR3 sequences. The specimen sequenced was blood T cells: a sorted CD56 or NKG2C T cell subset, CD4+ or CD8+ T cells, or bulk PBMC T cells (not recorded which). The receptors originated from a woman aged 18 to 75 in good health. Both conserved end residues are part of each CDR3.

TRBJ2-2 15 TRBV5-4 CASSPSQENTGELFF
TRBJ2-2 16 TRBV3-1 CASSQSTGHSTGELFF
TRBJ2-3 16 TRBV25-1 CASSEPEGWDTDTQYF
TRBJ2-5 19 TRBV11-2 CASSPRLRLAGESQETQYF
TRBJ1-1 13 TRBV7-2 CASSLVVPPEAFF
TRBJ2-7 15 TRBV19 CASSIGTRGGNEQYF
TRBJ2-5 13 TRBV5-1 CASSLNHQETQYF
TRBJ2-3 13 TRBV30 CAYTWPGLDTQYF
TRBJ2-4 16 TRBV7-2 CASSIAGGPASDIQYF
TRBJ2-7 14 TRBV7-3 CASSLTLTGAEQYF
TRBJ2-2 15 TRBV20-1 CSANTPGQGPGELFF
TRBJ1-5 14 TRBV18 CASSPRRLNQPQHF
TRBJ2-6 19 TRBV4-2 CASSQGPQGSPSGANVLTF
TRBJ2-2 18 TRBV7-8 CASSLGPESFANTGELFF
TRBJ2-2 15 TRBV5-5 CASSLTGSNTGELFF
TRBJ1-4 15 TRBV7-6 CASSSLEGGDEKLFF
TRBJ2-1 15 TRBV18 CASSRGLELVNEQFF
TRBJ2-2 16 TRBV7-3 CASSLTMGSHTGELFF
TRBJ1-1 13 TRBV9 CASSVKGAAEAFF
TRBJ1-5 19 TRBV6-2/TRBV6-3 CASSYRARDRGKSNQPQHF
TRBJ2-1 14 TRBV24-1 CATSDLPWGDEQFF
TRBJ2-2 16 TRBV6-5 CASSYGGTRNTGELFF
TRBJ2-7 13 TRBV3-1 CASRTGGGYEQYF
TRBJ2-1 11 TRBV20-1 CSARRPGEQFF
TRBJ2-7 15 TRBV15 CATSSGAGSTHEQYF